Listed here is a single TCR beta chain. Its cognate antigen is unknown. The sample originates from a study of monozygotic twins with cystic fibrosis. Findings and caveats of the study: In 13 of 16 pairs, V gene usage was closest to the co-twin's. Monozygotic CF twins shared more identical nucleotide clonotypes than unrelated patients. Clonality was generally low (median roughly 0.0095), higher in the most severe patients.

Between the trimmed V and J ends, which lost 2 bases and 7 bases, there was a span of 17 bases. The CDR3 is 15 amino acids. Looked up from germline, CDR1 is MNHEY and CDR2 is SVGAGI. The assay was immunoSEQ multiplex PCR, and TCRdb's table has in-frame clones only and misses some. The top ten clones hold 0.54% of a sample with 20,000 to 30,000 clones, 90% of them seen once. The sample taken for sequencing was blood. The TCR comes from a girl between 2 and 10 years old with cystic fibrosis. V gene TRBV6-5 combines with J gene TRBJ2-5; perhaps TRBD2 as D (6 bases). The CDR3 sequence is CASSYNSRDFGTQYF. CDR3 in DNA: TGTGCCAGCAGTTACAACTCCAGGGACTTTGGGACCCAGTACTTC.